The sequence of this T cell receptor beta chain was determined in a study of CD8 T cells in Susac syndrome. Purification of the CD8+ and CD4+ T cells relied on negative isolation, and TEMRA cells underwent FACS enrichment. Germline values: CDR1 GTSNPN, CDR2 SVGIG (reference sequence). V lost 1 base and J lost 6; bases outside the gene matches: 2. The CDR3 extends over 12 amino acids. Reverse transcription of roughly 0.5 to 1 ug RNA was carried out with random hexamers. The method of amplification for TCR beta CDR3 was immunoSEQ multiplex PCR, covering 54 Vbeta and 13 Jbeta. TCRdb processed the immunoSEQ multiplex PCR reads anew with MiXCR; each CDR3 protein has one entry. The profile shows under 200,000 distinct CDR3 sequences, 95% to 96% of them singletons.

Sequenced sample: CD4+ T cells from PBMCs. The clonotype originates from a human donor with Susac syndrome. The rearrangement links TRBV30 to TRBJ2-5; 7 nucleotides align to TRBD1. CDR3 residues: CAWSGDSKTQYF. The CDR3 bases are TGTGCCTGGAGTGGGGACAGTAAGACCCAGTACTTC. The full variable domain, in which reference TRBV30 and TRBJ2-5 provide the parts outside the CDR3, is SQTIHQWPATLVQPVGSPLSLECTVEGTSNPNLYWYRQAAGRGLQLLFYSVGIGQISSEVPQNLSASRPQDRQFILSSKKLLLSDSGFYLCAWSGDSKTQYFGPGTRLLVL.